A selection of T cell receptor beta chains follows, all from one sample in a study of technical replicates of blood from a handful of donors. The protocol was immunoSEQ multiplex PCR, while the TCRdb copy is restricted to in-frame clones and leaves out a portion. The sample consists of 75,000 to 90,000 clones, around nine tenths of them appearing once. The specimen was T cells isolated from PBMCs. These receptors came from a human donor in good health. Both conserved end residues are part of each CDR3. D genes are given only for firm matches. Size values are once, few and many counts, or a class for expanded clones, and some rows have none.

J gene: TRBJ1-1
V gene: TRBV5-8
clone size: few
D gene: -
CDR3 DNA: TGTGCCAGCAGCTTGAGGGGTGGTACTGAAGCTTTCTTT
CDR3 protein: CASSLRGGTEAFF

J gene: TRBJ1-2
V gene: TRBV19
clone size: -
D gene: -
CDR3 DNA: TGTGCCAGTAGTATAGATCAAGACAGACACTATGGCTACACCTTC
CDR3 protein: CASSIDQDRHYGYTF

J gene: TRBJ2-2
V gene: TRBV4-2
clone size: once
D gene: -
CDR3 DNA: TGTGCCAGCAGCCAGCGGAGGGGTGGTATCGGGGAGCTGTTTTTT
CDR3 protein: CASSQRRGGIGELFF

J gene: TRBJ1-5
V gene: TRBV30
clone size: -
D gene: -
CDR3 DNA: TGTGCCTGGAGTGTACTCGGGGGGGGGCAGCCCCAGCATTTT
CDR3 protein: CAWSVLGGGQPQHF

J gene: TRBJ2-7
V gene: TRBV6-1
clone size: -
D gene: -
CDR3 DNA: TGTGCCAGCCGGGGGGGGACAGAACACTACGAGCAGTACTTC
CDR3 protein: CASRGGTEHYEQYF

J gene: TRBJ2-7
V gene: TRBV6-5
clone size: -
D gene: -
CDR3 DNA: TGTGCCAGCAGTTACGGGGGGTCACCCTACGAGCAGTACTTC
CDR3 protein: CASSYGGSPYEQYF

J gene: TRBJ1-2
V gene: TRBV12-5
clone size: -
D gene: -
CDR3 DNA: TGTGCTAGTGGTTTGGGGACATTTCATGGCTACACCTTC
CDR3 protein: CASGLGTFHGYTF

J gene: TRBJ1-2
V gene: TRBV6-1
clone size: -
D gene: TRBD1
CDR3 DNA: TGTGCCAGCAGCCAGACAGGGTTTGACTATGGCTACACCTTC
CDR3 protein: CASSQTGFDYGYTF

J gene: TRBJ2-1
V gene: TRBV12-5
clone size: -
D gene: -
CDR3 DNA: TGTGCTAGTGGTTTTGGGGGGATCGGTAATGAGCAGTTCTTC
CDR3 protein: CASGFGGIGNEQFF

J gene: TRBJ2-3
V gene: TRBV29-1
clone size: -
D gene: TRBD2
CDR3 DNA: TGCAGCGTGCATAGCACTAGCGGGGGGGGTTTTATTTCAGATACGCAGTATTTT
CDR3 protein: CSVHSTSGGGFISDTQYF

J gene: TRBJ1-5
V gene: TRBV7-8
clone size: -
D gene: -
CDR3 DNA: TGTGCCAGCAGCTCCTCCTGGACAGCTCATCAGCCCCAGCATTTT
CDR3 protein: CASSSSWTAHQPQHF

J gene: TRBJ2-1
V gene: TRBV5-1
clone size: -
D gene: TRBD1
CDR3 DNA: TGCGCCAGCAGCTTAACAGGGGGCGAACACAATGAGCAGTTCTTC
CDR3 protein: CASSLTGGEHNEQFF

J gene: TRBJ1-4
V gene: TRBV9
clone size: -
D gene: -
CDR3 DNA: TGTGCCAGCAGCGTAAGTCCGGCAACTAATGAAAAACTGTTTTTT
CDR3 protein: CASSVSPATNEKLFF

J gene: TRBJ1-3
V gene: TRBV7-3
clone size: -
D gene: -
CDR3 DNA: TGTGCCAGCAGCCCCAGCGGGGAGAAAAACACCATATATTTT
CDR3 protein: CASSPSGEKNTIYF

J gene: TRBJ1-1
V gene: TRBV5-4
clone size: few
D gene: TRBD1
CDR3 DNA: TGTGCCAGCAGCTTGGCCCCCAGAAGGGGCAGGGGGCGAGTCACTGAAGCTTTCTTT
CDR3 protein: CASSLAPRRGRGRVTEAFF

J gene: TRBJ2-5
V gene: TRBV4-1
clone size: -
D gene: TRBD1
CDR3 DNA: TGCGCCAGCAGCCACGACCCGCGGACAGGGTGGGAAGAGACCCAGTACTTC
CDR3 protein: CASSHDPRTGWEETQYF

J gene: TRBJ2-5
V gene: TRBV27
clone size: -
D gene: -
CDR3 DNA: TGTGCCAGCAGTTTAGGCAGGGCTCCGGAGACCCAGTACTTC
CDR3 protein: CASSLGRAPETQYF

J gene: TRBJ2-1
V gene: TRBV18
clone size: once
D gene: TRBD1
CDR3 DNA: TGTGCCAGCTCACCAATCCGACAGGGGACCTACAATGAGCAGTTCTTC
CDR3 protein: CASSPIRQGTYNEQFF

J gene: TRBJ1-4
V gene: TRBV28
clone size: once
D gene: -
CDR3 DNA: TGTGCCAGCGGGGACACTGGGAGGGCTAATGAAAAACTGTTTTTT
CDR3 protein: CASGDTGRANEKLFF

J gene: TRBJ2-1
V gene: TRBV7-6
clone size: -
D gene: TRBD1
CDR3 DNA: TGTGCCAGCAGCCTAAAGAAGACAGGGTACAATGAGCAGTTCTTC
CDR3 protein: CASSLKKTGYNEQFF

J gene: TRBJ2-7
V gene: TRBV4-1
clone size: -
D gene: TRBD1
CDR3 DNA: TGCGCCAGCAGCCAAGTCCCTCCGGGACAGCTTTCCAACGAGCAGTACTTC
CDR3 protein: CASSQVPPGQLSNEQYF

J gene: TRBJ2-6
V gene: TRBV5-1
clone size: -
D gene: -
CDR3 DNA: TGCGCCAGCAGCTTTACAACAGGGACTGGGGCCAACGTCCTGACTTTC
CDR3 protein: CASSFTTGTGANVLTF

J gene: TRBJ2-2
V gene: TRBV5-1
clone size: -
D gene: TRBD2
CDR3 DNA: TGCGCCAGCAGCTGGCTAGCGGGGGAACACACCGGGGAGCTGTTTTTT
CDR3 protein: CASSWLAGEHTGELFF

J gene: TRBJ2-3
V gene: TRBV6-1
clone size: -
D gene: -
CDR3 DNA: TGTGCCACCGCTATCCGAAGCACAGATACGCAGTATTTT
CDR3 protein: CATAIRSTDTQYF

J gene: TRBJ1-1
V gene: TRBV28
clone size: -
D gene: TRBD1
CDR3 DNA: TGTGCCAGCAGTTCCTCCGGGACAGCTGAAGCTTTCTTT
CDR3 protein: CASSSSGTAEAFF

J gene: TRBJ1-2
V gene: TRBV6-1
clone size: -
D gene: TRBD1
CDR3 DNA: TGTGCCAGCAGGAACAGGGGAGGAAGGGATGGCTACACCTTC
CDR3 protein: CASRNRGGRDGYTF

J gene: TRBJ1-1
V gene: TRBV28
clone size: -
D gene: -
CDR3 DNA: TGTGCCAGCTACGGAGGAGGGCGGAACACTGAAGCTTTCTTT
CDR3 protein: CASYGGGRNTEAFF

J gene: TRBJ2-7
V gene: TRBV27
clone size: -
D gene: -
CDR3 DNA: TGTGCCAGCAGTCCCTTTTCCGGGGTGACATTCTACGAGCAGTACTTC
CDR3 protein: CASSPFSGVTFYEQYF

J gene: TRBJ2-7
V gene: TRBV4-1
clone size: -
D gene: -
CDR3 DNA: TGCGCCAGCAGCCTCGCCGCGGGGTCCCGCTCCTACGAGCAGTACTTC
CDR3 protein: CASSLAAGSRSYEQYF

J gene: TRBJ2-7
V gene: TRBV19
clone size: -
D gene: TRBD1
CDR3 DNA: TGTGCCAGTAGACCGGGGACAGGGGAAAGGCACGAGCAGTACTTC
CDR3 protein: CASRPGTGERHEQYF

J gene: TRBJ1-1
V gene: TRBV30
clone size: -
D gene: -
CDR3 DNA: TGTGCCTGGAGTGGACACTTCGGGGGAGCTTTCTTT
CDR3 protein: CAWSGHFGGAFF

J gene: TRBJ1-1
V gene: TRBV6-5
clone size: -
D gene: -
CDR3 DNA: TGTGCCAGCAGTTACGACAGAAGTAGCACTGAAGCTTTCTTT
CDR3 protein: CASSYDRSSTEAFF

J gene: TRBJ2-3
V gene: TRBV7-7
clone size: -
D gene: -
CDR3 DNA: TGTGCCAGCAGCCCATCCAGCGGGTACACAGATACGCAGTATTTT
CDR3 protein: CASSPSSGYTDTQYF

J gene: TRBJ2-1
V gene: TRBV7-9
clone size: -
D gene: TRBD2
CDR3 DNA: TGTGCCAGCAGACGTACTAGCGGGAGCTCCTACAATGAGCAGTTCTTC
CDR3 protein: CASRRTSGSSYNEQFF